What follows are 27 T cell receptor beta chains derived from one specimen sequenced in a study of blood T cell repertoires in COVID-19. The assay was immunoSEQ multiplex PCR, and TCRdb's table has in-frame clones only and misses some. The repertoire consists of roughly 240,000 clones, with about four fifths occurring once and the leading ten covering 3.6%. The material sequenced was PBMCs or T cells enriched from blood (not recorded which). The receptors come from a middle-aged woman who had been exposed to COVID-19.

The V call is TRBV5-4, the J call TRBJ1-2, with D possibly being TRBD1 (5 bases). From germline, CDR1 is SGHNT and CDR2 YYREEE (reference sequence). The CDR3 spans 15 residues. The V end was cut by 0 bases, the J end by 3 bases, with 12 bases between. The CDR3 region has the DNA TGTGCCAGCAGCTTGGAGGGGCGCAGGGACTATGGCTACACCTTC. Amino acids: CASSLEGRRDYGYTF.

The chain combines TRBV4-2 with TRBJ1-6, with 10 nucleotides matching TRBD1. CDR3 size: 14 residues. The ends lost 4 bases at V and 14 bases at J; junction bases unmatched: 8. Per the germline V gene, CDR1 is LGHNA and CDR2 is YNFKEQ. DNA for the CDR3: TGTGCCAGCAGCCCCGGACAGGGGGATGAAGCCCTCCACTTT. Its translation: CASSPGQGDEALHF.

This chain links TRBV27 with TRBJ1-2; 7 bases line up with TRBD1. The CDR3 has 15 residues. V lost 5 bases to trimming and J lost 2 bases; unmatched junction nucleotides: 8. In germline, CDR1 is MNHEY, CDR2 SMNVEV (reference sequence). CDR3 nucleotides: TGTGCCAGCAGTCCCCGGGACAGACCGAACTATGGCTACACCTTC. It yields the protein CASSPRDRPNYGYTF.

This rearrangement joins TRBV6-5 to TRBJ1-5; TRBD1 is a possible D gene (6 bases). The CDR3 covers 15 residues. CDR1 and CDR2 (germline): MNHEY, SVGAGI. V lost 4 bases and J 2 bases, leaving 12 bases between the germline ends. The CDR3 coding sequence is TGTGCCAGCAGTTTTACAGGGTCAGGCAATCAGCCCCAGCATTTT. As protein: CASSFTGSGNQPQHF.

The chain employs TRBV6-5 and TRBJ1-2; 12 nucleotides line up with TRBD1. V lost 4 bases to trimming and J lost 6 bases; unmatched junction nucleotides: 9. Per the germline V gene, CDR1 is MNHEY and CDR2 is SVGAGI. The CDR3 is 16 residues long. Written as DNA, the CDR3 is TGTGCCAGCAGTTCCCCTGGGACAGGGGGCACGGATGGCTACACCTTC. Translation gives CASSSPGTGGTDGYTF.

The chain joins TRBV30 to TRBJ2-5; D gene ambiguous. Trimming took off 4 bases at V and 5 bases at J, with 8 bases between the two ends. CDR3 size: 11 residues. The germline V gene has CDR1 GTSNPN and CDR2 SVGIG (reference sequence). CDR3 DNA: TGTGCCTGGAACGCCGGGGAGACCCAGTACTTC. The encoded protein is CAWNAGETQYF. Drawing the rest from reference TRBV30 and TRBJ2-5, the complete variable domain is SQTIHQWPATLVQPVGSPLSLECTVEGTSNPNLYWYRQAAGRGLQLLFYSVGIGQISSEVPQNLSASRPQDRQFILSSKKLLLSDSGFYLCAWNAGETQYFGPGTRLLVL.

This clone appeared once. The V gene is TRBV5-1, the J gene TRBJ1-1; D gene ambiguous. CDR3 length: 13 residues. The V end was cut by 0 bases, the J end by 4 bases, with 7 bases between. Germline CDR1 and CDR2: SGHRS and YFSETQ. CDR3 in DNA: TGCGCCAGCAGCTTGGCGGACTTCACTGAAGCTTTCTTT. This codes for CASSLADFTEAFF.

This clone was seen just once. The genes are TRBV19 and TRBJ2-5, with a weak D call TRBD1 (6 bases). This CDR3 contains 13 residues. From germline, CDR1 is LNHDA and CDR2 SQIVND (reference sequence). V was trimmed by 3 bases and J by 1 base, leaving 6 bases between them. The CDR3: CASSMDSQETQYF. CDR3 DNA sequence: TGTGCCAGTAGTATGGACAGCCAAGAGACCCAGTACTTC.

V usage is TRBV7-9 and J usage is TRBJ2-7; TRBD1 agrees at 9 bases. CDR3 size: 15 residues. After removal of 5 bases from V and 2 bases from J, the junction contained 7 bases not matched to a gene. Germline CDR1 and CDR2: SEHNR and FQNEAQ (reference sequence). The CDR3 reads CASSRGQGPTYEQYF. CDR3 DNA sequence: TGTGCCAGCAGCCGAGGACAGGGGCCAACCTACGAGCAGTACTTC.

This sequence joins TRBV3-1 (or the pseudogene TRBV3-2) and TRBJ1-2; D call uncertain. The V end lost 3 bases, the J end lost 8 bases, and 10 bases lay between the germline ends. Looked up from germline, CDR1 is LGHDT and CDR2 is YNNKEL (reference sequence). The CDR3 is 12 amino acids. This CDR3 is CASSQVGVGYTF. For the CDR3, the DNA is TGTGCCAGCAGCCAGGTCGGGGTGGGCTACACCTTC.

This clone turned up a few times. This sequence joins TRBV19 and TRBJ1-2; TRBD1 matches at 11 bases. Germline CDR1 is LNHDA and CDR2 is SQIVND (reference sequence). The CDR3 has 13 amino acids. Germline trimming cut 3 bases from V and 8 bases from J; bases unmatched to any gene: 2. CDR3 bases: TGTGCCAGTAGTATGCGGACAGGGGGCGGCTACACCTTC. Translation: CASSMRTGGGYTF.

V and J are TRBV6-5 and TRBJ1-1; D remains ambiguous. Per germline, CDR1 MNHEY and CDR2 SVGAGI. V gave up 6 bases and J gave up 1 base, with 9 bases separating them. The CDR3 is 13 residues long. The CDR3 sequence is CASRPTGNTEAFF. In DNA form, the CDR3 reads TGTGCCAGCAGGCCTACTGGGAACACTGAAGCTTTCTTT.

The rearrangement uses TRBV7-8 and TRBJ2-5; 8 bases agree with TRBD1. Germline values: CDR1 SGHVS, CDR2 FQNEAQ. The CDR3 has 15 residues. The ends lost 5 bases at V and 5 bases at J; junction bases unmatched: 10. In DNA, the CDR3 is TGTGCCAGCAGCGGAACCGGGACAGGCCGGGAGACCCAGTACTTC. Protein product: CASSGTGTGRETQYF.

The chain joins TRBV12-3 or TRBV12-4 to TRBJ2-7; the D gene is possibly TRBD2 (5 bases). V lost 8 bases and J lost 5, with 10 bases in between. This CDR3 spans 11 amino acids. CDR3 region: CASGERDEQYF. The CDR3 DNA sequence: TGTGCCAGCGGAGAGAGGGACGAGCAGTACTTC.

The rearrangement uses TRBV3-1 (or the pseudogene TRBV3-2) and TRBJ2-5; 11 bases match TRBD2. This CDR3 comprises 16 residues. Germline trimming cut 2 bases from V and 4 bases from J; bases unmatched to any gene: 6. The germline CDR1 and CDR2 sequences are LGHDT and YNNKEL (reference sequence). The CDR3, as DNA: TGTGCCAGCAGCCAACTAGCGGGGGGTTCGGCAGAGACCCAGTACTTC. It translates to CASSQLAGGSAETQYF.

The rearrangement joins TRBV3-1 (or the pseudogene TRBV3-2) to TRBJ1-3; the D gene is possibly TRBD1 (5 bases). The V end was cut by 1 base, the J end by 4 bases, with 11 bases between. Germline V CDR1 and CDR2: LGHDT, YNNKEL (reference sequence). This CDR3 has 15 residues. CDR3 amino acids: CASSQGRRAGNTIYF. For the CDR3, the DNA is TGTGCCAGCAGCCAAGGTCGCAGGGCGGGAAACACCATATATTTT.

This chain links TRBV28 with TRBJ1-5, with TRBD1 matching 10 bases. CDR1 is MDHEN, CDR2 SYDVKM, per germline. Germline trimming cut 6 bases from V and 6 bases from J; bases unmatched to any gene: 5. The CDR3 contains 14 residues. CDR3 DNA: TGTGCCAGCAGGGGGACAGGGGAGGCTCAGCCCCAGCATTTT. Residues: CASRGTGEAQPQHF.

There are many counts of this clone. The gene calls are TRBV5-1 and TRBJ1-1, with 11 bases matching TRBD1. The CDR3 sequence is 15 residues long. Looked up from germline, CDR1 is SGHRS and CDR2 is YFSETQ. V was pared by 3 bases and J by 4 bases, with 5 bases of the junction left unmatched. The CDR3 nucleotides are TGCGCCAGCAGCTCGTCCGGGACAGGGGGCACTGAAGCTTTCTTT. This translates into CASSSSGTGGTEAFF.

The chain uses TRBV6-6 and TRBJ2-1; D possibly corresponds to TRBD2 (7 bases). CDR3 size: 13 residues. Trimming left V 5 bases short and J 7 bases short, with 12 bases between. The germline V gene has CDR1 MNHNY and CDR2 SVGAGI (reference sequence). The CDR3 here is CASSTGGQNEQFF. The CDR3 nucleotides read TGTGCCAGCAGTACGGGGGGACAAAATGAGCAGTTCTTC.

This chain links TRBV28 with TRBJ1-4, with D perhaps matching TRBD1 (5 bases). The V end lost 6 bases, the J end lost 8 bases, and 13 bases lay between the germline ends. From germline, CDR1 is MDHEN and CDR2 SYDVKM. CDR3 length: 13 residues. The CDR3, as DNA: TGTGCCAGCAGGGGGGGGAAAGCCGAAAAACTGTTTTTT. This codes for CASRGGKAEKLFF.

The J gene is TRBJ1-2, the V gene TRBV19, with TRBD1 as a possible D gene (5 bases). Germline V gene lookup returns CDR1 LNHDA and CDR2 SQIVND (reference sequence). This CDR3 contains 12 residues. Trimming pared 9 bases from V and 4 bases from J, leaving 12 bases between. CDR3 region: CASGGTVYGYTF. CDR3 DNA: TGTGCCAGCGGGGGGACGGTCTATGGCTACACCTTC.

This chain connects TRBV27 to TRBJ1-5; 8 bases agree with TRBD1. The length of the CDR3 is 13 residues. In germline, CDR1 is MNHEY, CDR2 SMNVEV (reference sequence). The V and J ends lost 11 bases and 9 bases, in that order; junction bases with no gene match: 12. The CDR3 reads CASAGGYNVPQHF. The CDR3 coding sequence is TGTGCCTCGGCAGGGGGCTATAACGTGCCCCAGCATTTT.

The chain combines TRBV6-5 with TRBJ2-7; TRBD2 matches at 9 bases. Trimming removed 2 bases from V and 1 base from J; junction bases left unmatched: 3. The length of the CDR3 is 15 residues. CDR1 is MNHEY and CDR2 is SVGAGI in the germline V gene. CDR3 loop: CASSYKAGGSYEQYF. The CDR3 DNA sequence: TGTGCCAGCAGTTACAAAGCGGGGGGTTCCTACGAGCAGTACTTC.

This chain connects TRBV19 to TRBJ2-1, with 8 bases aligning to TRBD1. J gave up 5 bases and V 6 bases, and 6 bases lay outside the gene matches. The CDR3 spans 14 residues. Germline V CDR1 and CDR2: LNHDA, SQIVND (reference sequence). The CDR3 DNA is TGTGCCAGTAGGAAGGACAGGGTGGACAATGAGCAGTTCTTC. Translated, it gives CASRKDRVDNEQFF.

This clone came up once. The genes are TRBV28 and TRBJ1-2; 9 bases align to TRBD1. V lost 5 bases, J lost 5 bases, and 9 bases stayed unmatched. In germline, CDR1 is MDHEN, CDR2 SYDVKM. This CDR3 is 15 amino acids long. The CDR3 loop reads CASSRGTGLWYGYTF. The CDR3 bases are TGTGCCAGCAGTCGCGGGACAGGGCTGTGGTATGGCTACACCTTC.

The rearrangement joins TRBV7-9 to TRBJ1-4; 10 bases fit TRBD1. The CDR3 spans 15 residues. V lost 3 bases and J lost 8; bases outside the gene matches: 6. CDR1 is SEHNR and CDR2 is FQNEAQ in the germline V gene (reference sequence). The CDR3: CASSFGQGVKEKLFF. The CDR3 DNA follows: TGTGCCAGCAGCTTCGGACAGGGGGTAAAGGAAAAACTGTTTTTT. The full variable domain, rest sourced from reference TRBV7-9 and TRBJ1-4, is DTGVSQNPRHKITKRGQNVTFRCDPISEHNRLYWYRQTLGQGPEFLTYFQNEAQLEKSRLLSDRFSAERPKGSFSTLEIQRTEQGDSAMYLCASSFGQGVKEKLFFGSGTQLSVL.

The chain has TRBV18 and TRBJ1-6; D is uncertain. Between the trimmed V and J ends, which lost 3 bases and 10 bases, there was a span of 16 bases. The CDR3 spans 15 residues. Germline V lookup: CDR1 KGHSH, CDR2 LQKENI. The CDR3 spells CASSPRAAEESPLHF. CDR3 nucleotides: TGTGCCAGCTCACCTCGAGCGGCGGAAGAATCACCCCTCCACTTT. Looking up the rest from reference TRBV18 and TRBJ1-6 gives the full variable domain: NAGVMQNPRHLVRRRGQEARLRCSPMKGHSHVYWYRQLPEEGLKFMVYLQKENIIDESGMPKERFSAEFPKEGPSILRIQQVVRGDSAAYFCASSPRAAEESPLHFGNGTRLTVT.